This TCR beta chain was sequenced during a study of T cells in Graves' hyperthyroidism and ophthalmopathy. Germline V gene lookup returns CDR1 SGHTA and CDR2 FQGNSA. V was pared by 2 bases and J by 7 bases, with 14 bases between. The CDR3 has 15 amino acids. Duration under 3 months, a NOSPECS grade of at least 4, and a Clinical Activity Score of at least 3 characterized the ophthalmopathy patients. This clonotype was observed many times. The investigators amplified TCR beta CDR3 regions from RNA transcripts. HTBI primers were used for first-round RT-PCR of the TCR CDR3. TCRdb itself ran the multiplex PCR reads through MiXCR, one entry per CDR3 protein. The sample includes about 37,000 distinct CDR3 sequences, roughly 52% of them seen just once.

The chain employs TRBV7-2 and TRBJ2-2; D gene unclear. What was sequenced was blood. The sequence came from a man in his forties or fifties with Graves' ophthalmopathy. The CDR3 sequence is CASSLSLGFGGELFF. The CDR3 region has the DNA TGTGCCAGCAGCTTAAGTCTCGGCTTCGGCGGGGAGCTGTTTTTT.